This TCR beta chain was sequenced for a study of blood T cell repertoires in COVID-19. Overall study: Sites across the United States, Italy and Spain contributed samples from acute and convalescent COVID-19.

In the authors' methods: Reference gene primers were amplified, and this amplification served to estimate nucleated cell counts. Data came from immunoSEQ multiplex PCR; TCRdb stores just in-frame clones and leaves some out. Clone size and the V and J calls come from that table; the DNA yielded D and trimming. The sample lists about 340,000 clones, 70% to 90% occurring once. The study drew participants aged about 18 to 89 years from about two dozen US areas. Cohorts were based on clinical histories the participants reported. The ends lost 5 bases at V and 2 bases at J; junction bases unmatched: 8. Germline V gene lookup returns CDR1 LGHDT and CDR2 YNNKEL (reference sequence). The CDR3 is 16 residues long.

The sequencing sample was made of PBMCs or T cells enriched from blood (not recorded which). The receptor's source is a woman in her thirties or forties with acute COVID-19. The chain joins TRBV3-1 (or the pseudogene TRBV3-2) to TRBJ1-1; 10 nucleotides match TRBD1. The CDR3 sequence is CASSYRQGARNTEAFF. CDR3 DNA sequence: TGTGCCAGCAGCTATCGACAGGGGGCGCGTAACACTGAAGCTTTCTTT.